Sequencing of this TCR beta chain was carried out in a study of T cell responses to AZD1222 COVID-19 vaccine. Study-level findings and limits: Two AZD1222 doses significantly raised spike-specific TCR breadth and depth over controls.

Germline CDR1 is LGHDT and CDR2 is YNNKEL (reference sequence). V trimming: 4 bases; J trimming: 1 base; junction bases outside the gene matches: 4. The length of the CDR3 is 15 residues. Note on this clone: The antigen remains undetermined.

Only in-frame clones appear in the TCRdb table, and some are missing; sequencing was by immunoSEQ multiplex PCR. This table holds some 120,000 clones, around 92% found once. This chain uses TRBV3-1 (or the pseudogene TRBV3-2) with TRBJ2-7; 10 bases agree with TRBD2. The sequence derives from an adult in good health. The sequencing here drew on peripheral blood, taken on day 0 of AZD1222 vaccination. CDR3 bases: TGTGCCAGCAGCCTCGGACTAGCGGCTTCCTACGAGCAGTACTTC. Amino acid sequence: CASSLGLAASYEQYF.